This passage covers 29 T cell receptor beta chains from one sample sequenced in a study of cytomegalovirus exposure and HLA in healthy donors. 13 Jbeta primers and 60 Vbeta primers were used for the PCR. The table came from immunoSEQ multiplex PCR; TCRdb's copy has only in-frame clones and leaves some out. The table lists roughly 190,000 clones, approximately 80% of them singletons, with 11% to 15% in the top ten. The source material was PBMCs. All receptors derive from a woman aged 25 to 39 in good health and CMV-seropositive.

The chain is built from TRBV7-6 and TRBJ2-3; D is unresolved. The ends were cut back, 0 bases at V and 6 bases at J, with 7 bases in the middle. This CDR3 spans 13 amino acids. Germline CDR1 and CDR2: SGHVS and FNYEAQ. CDR3 bases: TGTGCCAGCAGCTTAGCCCGTGTTGATACGCAGTATTTT. As protein: CASSLARVDTQYF. Complete variable domain (other parts from reference TRBV7-6 and TRBJ2-3): GAGVSQSPRYKVTKRGQDVALRCDPISGHVSLYWYRQALGQGPEFLTYFNYEAQQDKSGLPNDRFSAERPEGSISTLTIQRTEQRDSAMYRCASSLARVDTQYFGPGTRLTVL.

The chain employs TRBV6-1 and TRBJ2-7, with 12 bases identical to TRBD1. The CDR3 sequence is 18 residues long. Germline assignment: CDR1 MNHNS and CDR2 SASEGT. V dropped 2 bases and J dropped 2; count of bases not matched to a gene: 10. In DNA form, the CDR3 reads TGTGCCAGCAGTGAAAGAGGGACAGGGGGCGGCAAGCCCTACGAGCAGTACTTC. This gives the protein CASSERGTGGGKPYEQYF.

The V and J genes are TRBV29-1 and TRBJ2-1, with TRBD2 identical over 13 bases. The CDR3 contains 13 residues. Germline V gene data show CDR1 as SQVTM and CDR2 as ANQGSEA. The J segment lost 10 bases and the V segment lost 4 bases, leaving 4 bases of the junction unmatched. The CDR3 spells CSVVTSGGLEQFF. The CDR3 DNA sequence: TGCAGCGTTGTGACTAGCGGGGGGTTGGAGCAGTTCTTC.

In its sample, this clone was seen a few times. J is TRBJ2-7 and V is TRBV11-2, with 11 bases that match TRBD2. This CDR3 comprises 16 residues. The V and J ends lost 1 base and 4 bases, in that order; junction bases with no gene match: 6. The germline V gene has CDR1 SGHAT and CDR2 FQNNGV. CDR3 amino acids: CASSLGSGGAGYEQYF. CDR3 bases: TGTGCCAGCAGCTTAGGTAGCGGGGGGGCAGGATACGAGCAGTACTTC.

J is TRBJ2-7 and V is TRBV4-1, with D perhaps TRBD2 (5 bases). V was cut by 4 bases and J by 0 bases, with 10 bases left in between. The CDR3 is 14 residues long. CDR1 and CDR2 from the germline V gene are MGHRA and YSYEKL. CDR3 amino acids: CASSRTGVSYEQYF. CDR3 nucleotides: TGCGCCAGCAGCCGCACCGGGGTCTCCTACGAGCAGTACTTC.

As concerns this clone: Other DNA variants within this sample encode the same CDR3. The V and J genes are TRBV7-6 and TRBJ2-7; TRBD1 aligns across 9 bases. CDR1 and CDR2 from the germline V gene are SGHVS and FNYEAQ. V was clipped by 5 bases and J by 4 bases; unmatched bases: 9. This CDR3 is built from 15 residues. The chain's CDR3 is CASSPGGTGTYEQYF. The CDR3 DNA is TGTGCCAGCAGCCCCGGGGGGACAGGGACTTACGAGCAGTACTTC.

The J gene is TRBJ2-7, the V gene TRBV28, with 9 bases matching TRBD1. Germline V CDR1 and CDR2: MDHEN, SYDVKM. The CDR3 length is 14 residues. Losses at the gene ends were 6 bases for V and 7 bases for J; bases not matched to a gene: 10. The CDR3 nucleotides are TGTGCCAGCAGGGGACAGGGTAAGCCCCAGGAGCAGTACTTC. Translated, it gives CASRGQGKPQEQYF. Together with reference TRBV28 and TRBJ2-7, the CDR3 gives the full variable domain: DVKVTQSSRYLVKRTGEKVFLECVQDMDHENMFWYRQDPGLGLRLIYFSYDVKMKEKGDIPEGYSVSREKKERFSLILESASTNQTSMYLCASRGQGKPQEQYFGPGTRLTVT.

This rearrangement joins TRBV15 to TRBJ2-7; 7 bases fit TRBD1. The V gene end was trimmed by 1 base and the J gene end by 4 bases; junction bases not matched to a gene: 10. Germline CDR1 and CDR2: LNHNV and YYDKDF (reference sequence). The CDR3 is 16 residues long. In DNA, the CDR3 is TGTGCCACCAGCAGAGGCCGCCGGGACAGCCTGTACGAGCAGTACTTC. It is translated as CATSRGRRDSLYEQYF.

This chain uses TRBV27 with TRBJ2-5; the match to TRBD2 covers 13 bases. CDR3 size: 20 residues. The trim removed 5 bases at V and 5 bases at J, leaving 20 bases unmatched. Germline values: CDR1 MNHEY, CDR2 SMNVEV (reference sequence). The CDR3 nucleotides are TGTGCCAGCAGTCCCCATACCAACCGGACTAGCGGGGGTCAATGGGAGACCCAGTACTTC. Amino acids: CASSPHTNRTSGGQWETQYF.

The chain carries TRBV28 and TRBJ2-5, with D maybe TRBD1 (6 bases). Germline V CDR1 and CDR2: MDHEN, SYDVKM. V dropped 3 bases and J dropped 5 bases, with 13 bases sitting between them. This CDR3 has 14 residues. The DNA for the CDR3 is TGTGCCAGCAGTTTTACGCAGGGGATGGAGACCCAGTACTTC. Encoded protein: CASSFTQGMETQYF.

V usage is TRBV9 and J usage is TRBJ2-7; D is uncertain. Trimming took 0 bases from V and 3 from J, leaving 10 bases between them. Germline V gene sequence: CDR1 SGDLS, CDR2 YYNGEE. The length of the CDR3 is 14 residues. The CDR3 DNA follows: TGTGCCAGCAGCGTAGCGAGAGGCGGCTACGAGCAGTACTTC. Residues: CASSVARGGYEQYF.

The V call is TRBV5-1, the J call TRBJ2-1, with 9 nucleotides matching TRBD2. The CDR3 has 14 amino acids. CDR1 and CDR2 (germline): SGHRS, YFSETQ. V shed 4 bases and J 5 bases; nucleotides not matched to a gene: 4. DNA of the CDR3: TGCGCCAGCAGCGGGACTAGCTCTCACAATGAGCAGTTCTTC. It encodes CASSGTSSHNEQFF.

This chain links TRBV7-3 with TRBJ2-5, with TRBD2 identical over 15 bases. Germline V gene data show CDR1 as SGHTA and CDR2 as FQGTGA. The trim removed 5 bases at V and 5 bases at J, leaving 12 bases unmatched. This CDR3 has 18 residues. The CDR3 loop reads CASSKMGLAGGIAETQYF. The CDR3 nucleotides read TGTGCCAGCAGCAAGATGGGACTAGCGGGAGGTATTGCGGAGACCCAGTACTTC.

The chain recombines TRBV11-2 with TRBJ2-3; the match to TRBD2 covers 7 bases. V was pared by 5 bases and J by 4 bases, with 15 bases of the junction left unmatched. This CDR3 comprises 17 residues. Germline assignment: CDR1 SGHAT and CDR2 FQNNGV. The CDR3 DNA follows: TGTGCCAGCAGCCAACCCGCTGGCGGGAGAGGGGCAGATACGCAGTATTTT. This gives the protein CASSQPAGGRGADTQYF.

The chain recombines TRBV30 with TRBJ2-1; D might be TRBD1 (6 bases). Germline CDR1 GTSNPN, CDR2 SVGIG (reference sequence). The CDR3 length is 11 residues. V lost 7 bases, J lost 4 bases, and 8 bases lay in between. The chain's CDR3 is CAFGQYNEQFF. Here the CDR3 DNA reads TGTGCCTTCGGACAGTACAATGAGCAGTTCTTC.

The rearrangement uses TRBV7-2 and TRBJ1-1; TRBD1 is a possible D gene (5 bases). Germline CDR1 and CDR2: SGHTA and FQGNSA. Between the trimmed V and J ends, which lost 6 bases and 3 bases, there was a span of 14 bases. The CDR3 covers 14 residues. In DNA form, the CDR3 reads TGTGCCAGCAGGGACGCCGGGGGATACACTGAAGCTTTCTTT. As protein: CASRDAGGYTEAFF.

The rearrangement links TRBV6-6 to TRBJ2-5; D gene uncertain. Germline V gene lookup returns CDR1 MNHNY and CDR2 SVGAGI (reference sequence). The CDR3 covers 12 residues. V lost 8 bases and J 3 bases, leaving 10 bases between the germline ends. This chain's CDR3 is CASAVTEETQYF. The CDR3 DNA is TGTGCCAGCGCAGTCACAGAAGAGACCCAGTACTTC.

This chain links TRBV29-1 with TRBJ1-2; unclear D gene. The germline V gene encodes CDR1 SQVTM and CDR2 ANQGSEA. This CDR3 comprises 13 residues. V dropped 6 bases and J dropped 8 bases, with 19 bases sitting between them. CDR3 DNA sequence: TGCAGCGTAGACCATGGTTGGCAGGCGGGCTACACCTTC. This translates into CSVDHGWQAGYTF.

This chain links TRBV11-1 with TRBJ2-7, with 9 bases identical to TRBD1. After removal of 4 bases from V and 4 bases from J, the junction contained 8 bases not matched to a gene. CDR1 and CDR2 (germline): SGHAT, FQDESV (reference sequence). This CDR3 has 15 residues. This CDR3 is CASSSTDRGNYEQYF. Here the CDR3 DNA reads TGTGCCAGCAGCTCCACGGACAGGGGTAATTACGAGCAGTACTTC.

The rearrangement joins TRBV4-1 to TRBJ1-6, with D possibly matching TRBD1 (5 bases). Deletions cut 0 bases from V and 10 bases from J, with 13 bases between. Germline values: CDR1 MGHRA, CDR2 YSYEKL. The CDR3 contains 15 residues. The CDR3 protein is CASSQDPGRDSPLHF. The CDR3 nucleotides read TGCGCCAGCAGCCAAGATCCGGGGAGGGACTCACCCCTCCACTTT.

The chain couples TRBV4-1 to TRBJ2-2; 10 nucleotides align to TRBD2. Per germline, CDR1 MGHRA and CDR2 YSYEKL. This CDR3 region has 18 residues. V shed 1 base and J 2 bases; nucleotides not matched to a gene: 7. The CDR3 nucleotides read TGCGCCAGCAGCCAAGTACTAGCGGGGAGCCGAAACACCGGGGAGCTGTTTTTT. It codes for CASSQVLAGSRNTGELFF.

The chain has TRBV6-5 and TRBJ1-1, with D hard to call. The CDR3 length is 16 residues. Trimming shortened V by 0 bases and J by 4 bases, and 15 bases separated the two germline ends. Per the germline V gene, CDR1 is MNHEY and CDR2 is SVGAGI. CDR3 coding DNA: TGTGCCAGCAGTTACTCCGGGTGGGAGCTGGGCACTGAAGCTTTCTTT. Amino acids: CASSYSGWELGTEAFF.

This clone was observed a handful of times. V usage is TRBV25-1 and J usage is TRBJ1-3, with TRBD1 as a possible D gene (5 bases). With 5 bases removed from V and 4 bases from J, the gap between germline ends came to 12 bases. This CDR3 has 14 residues. Germline V gene lookup returns CDR1 MGHDK and CDR2 SYGVNS. CDR3 nucleotide sequence: TGTGCCAGCAGTCGCAGGGCAGAGGGAAACACCATATATTTT. The encoded protein is CASSRRAEGNTIYF.

This clone was counted only a few times. The V call is TRBV5-1, the J call TRBJ2-6; 7 nucleotides align to TRBD1. This CDR3 has 15 residues. Germline CDR1 is SGHRS and CDR2 is YFSETQ. J was trimmed by 3 bases and V by 2 bases; bases with no gene match: 2. The CDR3 here is CASSFTGDGANVLTF. The CDR3 DNA reads as TGCGCCAGCAGCTTCACAGGGGATGGGGCCAACGTCCTGACTTTC.

The gene calls are TRBV6-5 and TRBJ2-1, with TRBD1 as a possible D gene (6 bases). The CDR3 consists of 16 residues. V was pared by 3 bases and J by 6 bases, with 18 bases between. Germline V gives CDR1 MNHEY, CDR2 SVGAGI. CDR3 nucleotides: TGTGCCAGCAGTTATAGGACGGACAGCGTCGGCAATGAGCAGTTCTTC. It encodes CASSYRTDSVGNEQFF.

The chain uses TRBV6-1 and TRBJ1-6; tentative D call: TRBD1 (5 bases). The CDR3 is 14 residues long. The germline CDR1 and CDR2 sequences are MNHNS and SASEGT. Between the trimmed V and J ends, which lost 1 base and 18 bases, there was a span of 19 bases. The CDR3 spells CASSEGDFGAVSHF. As DNA, the CDR3 is TGTGCCAGCAGTGAAGGGGACTTCGGGGCGGTATCCCACTTT.

V gene TRBV19 combines with J gene TRBJ2-3; 8 bases fit TRBD1. Germline V lookup: CDR1 LNHDA, CDR2 SQIVND (reference sequence). Trimming at V came to 7 bases and at J to 2 bases, leaving 14 bases not matched to a gene. The CDR3 is 17 residues long. The CDR3 is CASKSQDRVTYTDTQYF. CDR3 bases: TGTGCCAGTAAATCCCAGGACAGGGTTACTTACACAGATACGCAGTATTTT.

This clone appeared once. The chain is built from TRBV7-8 and TRBJ1-1; perhaps TRBD1 as D (5 bases). CDR1 SGHVS and CDR2 FQNEAQ come from the germline V gene. The V and J ends lost 1 base and 1 base respectively, with 13 bases between them. CDR3 length equals 16 residues. In DNA form, the CDR3 reads TGTGCCAGCAGCTTAGGGAGGGGCGGTGAGAACACTGAAGCTTTCTTT. It translates to CASSLGRGGENTEAFF.

Only one count was recorded for this clone. This chain links TRBV28 with TRBJ2-7; 9 nucleotides match TRBD1. V lost 6 bases and J lost 6; bases outside the gene matches: 3. CDR3 length: 12 amino acids. Germline V gene data show CDR1 as MDHEN and CDR2 as SYDVKM. The CDR3 DNA reads as TGTGCCAGCAGGGCGGACAGGGGCGAGCAGTACTTC. It encodes CASRADRGEQYF. Full variable domain (missing parts from reference TRBV28 and TRBJ2-7): DVKVTQSSRYLVKRTGEKVFLECVQDMDHENMFWYRQDPGLGLRLIYFSYDVKMKEKGDIPEGYSVSREKKERFSLILESASTNQTSMYLCASRADRGEQYFGPGTRLTVT.